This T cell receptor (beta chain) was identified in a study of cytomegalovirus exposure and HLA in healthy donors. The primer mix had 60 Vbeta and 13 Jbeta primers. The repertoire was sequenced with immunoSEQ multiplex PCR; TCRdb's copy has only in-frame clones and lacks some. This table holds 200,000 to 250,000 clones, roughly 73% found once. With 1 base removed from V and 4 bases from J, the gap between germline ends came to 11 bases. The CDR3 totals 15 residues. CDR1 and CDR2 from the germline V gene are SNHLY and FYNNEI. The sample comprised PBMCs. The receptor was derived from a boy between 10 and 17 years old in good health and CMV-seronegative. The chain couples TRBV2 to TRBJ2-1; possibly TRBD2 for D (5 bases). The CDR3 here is CASSEVLRLYNEQFF. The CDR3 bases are TGTGCCAGCAGTGAAGTGCTCCGACTATACAATGAGCAGTTCTTC.